The 27 T cell receptor delta chains reported below all come from one sample, sequenced in a study of Vδ1+ human thymocytes. Study-level findings and limits: Thymic TRG and TRD repertoires appeared highly polyclonal, with Gaussian CDR3 length distributions.

The template was reverse-transcribed extracted RNA. CDR3 amplicons came from multiplex PCR with pooled V-gene forward and constant-region reverse primers. TCRdb reanalysed the multiplex PCR reads via CATT. The table has tens of thousands of delta-chain clones, over 13% seen once. These receptors are not linked to any known antigen. The sequenced sample was Vdelta1+ gamma-delta thymocytes from the thymus. Subset here: FACS-sorted CD3+ TCRalphabeta- TCRVdelta1+ TCRVdelta2- thymocytes. The origin of the receptors is a girl less than two years old who had congenital heart surgery.

This clone appeared a few times. V gene TRDV1 combines with J gene TRDJ1; 11 positions agree with TRDD3. CDR1 and CDR2 from the germline V gene are TSWWSYY and QGS. V lost 2 bases, J lost 7 bases, and 27 bases stayed unmatched. The CDR3 loop spans 22 amino acids. CDR3 sequence (DNA): TGTGCTCTTGGGGAATTATTTCCTACGTATTCTATGGGGGATACGCTCTATATTAAACTCATCTTT. It translates to CALGELFPTYSMGDTLYIKLIF.

This chain connects TRDV1 to TRDJ1; possible D gene TRDD3, 6 bases. V dropped 0 bases and J dropped 2 bases, with 31 bases sitting between them. The CDR3 extends over 22 amino acids. Germline assignment: CDR1 TSWWSYY and CDR2 QGS. For the CDR3, the DNA is TGTGCTCTTGGGGAACTACTACACTCTGCTAAGAAGGATACTTGGGGGACCGATAAACTCATCTTT. Translating it yields CALGELLHSAKKDTWGTDKLIF.

The rearrangement joins TRDV1 to TRDJ1; 7 bases align to TRDD3. The CDR3 covers 19 residues. The germline gives CDR1 TSWWSYY, CDR2 QGS. Unmatched junction bases numbered 14, after V lost 1 base and J lost 0 bases. The CDR3 nucleotides are TGTGCTCTTGGGGAACAACACCTACGTCTGGGGGCTTACACCGATAAACTCATCTTT. It is translated as CALGEQHLRLGAYTDKLIF.

Only a few counts were recorded for this clone. The genes are TRDV1 and TRDJ1; 7 bases align to TRDD3. This CDR3 spans 22 amino acids. Germline CDR1 and CDR2: TSWWSYY and QGS. V dropped 0 bases and J dropped 0; count of bases not matched to a gene: 22. The DNA of the CDR3 is TGTGCTCTTGGGGAACTAGGTACCCGGGCTACTGGTGGGGGACCGTACACCGATAAACTCATCTTT. Protein product: CALGELGTRATGGGPYTDKLIF.

The genes are TRDV1 and TRDJ1, with TRDD3 matching 13 bases. The germline CDR1 and CDR2 sequences are TSWWSYY and QGS. This CDR3 is 22 amino acids long. The J segment lost 2 bases and the V segment lost 2 bases, leaving 20 bases of the junction unmatched. CDR3 in DNA: TGTGCTCTTGGGGAAGATTGGAACGGTACTGGGGGATACGCGAAGGAAACCGATAAACTCATCTTT. This gives the protein CALGEDWNGTGGYAKETDKLIF.

This clone was found a few times. The V gene is TRDV1, the J gene TRDJ1; weak D call: TRDD2 (5 bases). Germline V gives CDR1 TSWWSYY, CDR2 QGS. Trimming removed 2 bases from V and 0 bases from J, with 10 bases in between. CDR3 length: 15 residues. CDR3 protein: CALGEVLRYTDKLIF. CDR3 DNA: TGTGCTCTTGGGGAAGTCCTTCGGTACACCGATAAACTCATCTTT.

This clone was observed a few times. The chain joins TRDV1 to TRDJ1, with 7 positions matching TRDD3. The CDR3 totals 19 residues. The ends lost 4 bases at V and 6 bases at J; junction bases unmatched: 23. CDR1 and CDR2 (germline): TSWWSYY, QGS. This chain's CDR3 is CALGGAHSGGFSPSYKLIF. Written as DNA, the CDR3 is TGTGCTCTTGGGGGGGCCCACTCCGGGGGATTCTCGCCCAGCTATAAACTCATCTTT.

The chain uses TRDV1 and TRDJ1; D is unclear. The CDR3 runs to 10 residues. The germline V gene has CDR1 TSWWSYY and CDR2 QGS. With 7 bases removed from V and 5 bases from J, the gap between germline ends came to 5 bases. The DNA for the CDR3 is TGTGCTCTTGAGGGGGATAAACTCATCTTT. It yields the protein CALEGDKLIF.

The chain combines TRDV1 with TRDJ1, with D hard to call. V was trimmed by 0 bases and J by 8 bases, leaving 13 bases between them. The CDR3 is made up of 14 amino acids. The germline V gene has CDR1 TSWWSYY and CDR2 QGS. CDR3 bases: TGTGCTCTTGGGGAACTTTCTCTAAAGGCGAAACTCATCTTT. Encoded protein: CALGELSLKAKLIF.

About this clone itself: Other DNA variants within this sample encode the same CDR3. The genes are TRAV29/DV5 and TRDJ1, with 9 nucleotides matching TRDD3. CDR3 length: 16 amino acids. The germline CDR1 and CDR2 sequences are NSMFDY and ISSIKDK. As DNA, the CDR3 is TGTGCCGCATTAAGGACTGGGGGAGTAAGAACCGATAAACTCATCTTT. This codes for CAALRTGGVRTDKLIF.

The sample holds one count of this clone. The V and J genes are TRDV1 and TRDJ1; perhaps TRDD3 as D (5 bases). Trimming removed 5 bases at V and 0 bases at J, with 34 bases between. Germline loops: CDR1 TSWWSYY, CDR2 QGS. The CDR3 is made up of 22 amino acids. The CDR3 reads CALGTRGRDVLKSSVYTDKLIF. The CDR3 DNA sequence: TGTGCTCTTGGGACCCGGGGAAGGGACGTACTCAAAAGCTCCGTGTACACCGATAAACTCATCTTT.

This rearrangement joins TRDV1 to TRDJ1, with 9 bases that match TRDD2. The CDR3 covers 21 residues. Unmatched junction bases numbered 30, after V lost 2 bases and J lost 11 bases. The germline CDR1 and CDR2 sequences are TSWWSYY and QGS. CDR3 nucleotide sequence: TGTGCTCTTGGGGAATGGCCTTCCTACTCGACGGGTACTGGGAGCGACGTCGATCTCATCTTT. Translated: CALGEWPSYSTGTGSDVDLIF.

In the case of this clone: Other DNA sequences in this specimen translate into the identical CDR3. The chain is built from TRDV1 and TRDJ1; D is possibly TRDD2 or TRDD3 (6 bases each). Trimming cost V 4 bases and J 0 bases, with 30 bases left between them. This CDR3 region has 21 residues. Germline V CDR1 and CDR2: TSWWSYY, QGS. The CDR3 here is CALGGPSAFTGRPEYTDKLIF. The CDR3 DNA follows: TGTGCTCTTGGGGGACCTTCCGCCTTTACTGGGCGACCGGAGTACACCGATAAACTCATCTTT.

This clone has only a few counts. This chain joins TRDV1 and TRDJ1; 7 nucleotides match TRDD3. Germline values: CDR1 TSWWSYY, CDR2 QGS. CDR3 length: 20 residues. Losses at the gene ends were 1 base for V and 1 base for J; bases not matched to a gene: 18. The CDR3 reads CALGEPTSSTLWGTTDKLIF. The CDR3 DNA reads TGTGCTCTTGGGGAACCGACCTCCTCCACCTTGTGGGGGACCACCGATAAACTCATCTTT.

This clone was observed a few times. V and J are TRDV1 and TRDJ1, with 11 bases lining up with TRDD3. The germline gives CDR1 TSWWSYY, CDR2 QGS. This CDR3 has 20 residues. V lost 3 bases and J lost 2; bases outside the gene matches: 17. CDR3 coding DNA: TGTGCTCTTGGGGACAAAGCCTTCGAGAAACTGGGGGATAGAACCGATAAACTCATCTTT. Translating gives CALGDKAFEKLGDRTDKLIF.

By its share, this clone is medium-sized. V and J are TRDV2 and TRDJ1; the match to TRDD3 covers 10 bases. CDR1 GEAIGNYY and CDR2 EKD come from the germline V gene. The CDR3 sequence is 17 residues long. Trimming cost V 3 bases and J 4 bases; bases outside gene matches: 13. The CDR3 spells CACDSTVLGDPSDKLIF. CDR3 nucleotides: TGTGCCTGTGACTCTACGGTACTGGGGGATCCCAGCGATAAACTCATCTTT.

In its sample, this clone was seen a few times. At one of its ends the junction is not consistent with the germline gene, which may arise from a read error. The rearrangement joins TRDV1 to TRDJ1; 11 bases map to TRDD3. Germline CDR1 and CDR2: TSWWSYY and QGS. The CDR3 runs to 23 residues. The CDR3 loop is CALGEQTLLGDINPCLVTDKLTF. The CDR3 DNA is TGTGCTCTTGGGGAACAAACCTTACTGGGGGATATAAACCCCTGCCTTGTCACCGATAAACTCACCTTT.

V and J are TRDV1 and TRDJ1, with TRDD3 matching 10 bases. This CDR3 is built from 19 residues. V lost 4 bases to trimming and J lost 4 bases; unmatched junction nucleotides: 18. Germline CDR1 TSWWSYY, CDR2 QGS. The CDR3 loop reads CALGARVFGGYNYVDKLIF. The CDR3 nucleotides read TGTGCTCTTGGGGCCCGGGTTTTTGGGGGATACAATTACGTCGATAAACTCATCTTT.

This clone was picked up many times. The J gene is TRDJ1, the V gene TRDV2, with 13 bases aligning to TRDD3. J was trimmed by 2 bases and V by 1 base; bases with no gene match: 9. The length of the CDR3 is 18 residues. Germline-derived CDR1 and CDR2 are GEAIGNYY and EKD. CDR3 sequence (DNA): TGTGCCTGTGACACAGCCGTACTGGGGGATACGGGGACCGATAAACTCATCTTT. Translated: CACDTAVLGDTGTDKLIF.

The V call is TRDV1, the J call TRDJ1, with 11 positions matching TRDD3. Germline assignment: CDR1 TSWWSYY and CDR2 QGS. The trim removed 1 base at V and 1 base at J, leaving 14 bases unmatched. The CDR3 length is 20 residues. The CDR3 DNA is TGTGCTCTTGGGGAACCAACTTCCTTGCTGGGGGATACCGCCACCGATAAACTCATCTTT. Translated, it gives CALGEPTSLLGDTATDKLIF.

This clone was seen a handful of times. V and J are TRDV1 and TRDJ1, with 10 bases lining up with TRDD3. The ends lost 0 bases at V and 4 bases at J; junction bases unmatched: 23. Germline V gives CDR1 TSWWSYY, CDR2 QGS. The CDR3 totals 22 residues. The CDR3 DNA is TGTGCTCTTGGGGAACTACTTCCTACCCGTACTGGGGGATCCTCCACACACGATAAACTCATCTTT. Its protein product is CALGELLPTRTGGSSTHDKLIF.

The chain combines TRDV1 with TRDJ1; 11 bases fit TRDD3. The germline CDR1 and CDR2 sequences are TSWWSYY and QGS. This CDR3 has 19 residues. The junction had 19 bases not matched to a gene; V was cut back by 2 bases and J by 8 bases. The CDR3 sequence is CALGEDPHWGIDPIGKLIF. DNA of the CDR3: TGTGCTCTTGGGGAAGACCCCCACTGGGGGATAGATCCAATTGGAAAACTCATCTTT.

The chain is built from TRDV1 and TRDJ1; TRDD2 might be the D (5 bases). Germline V gene lookup returns CDR1 TSWWSYY and CDR2 QGS. V lost 5 bases and J lost 3, with 22 bases in between. CDR3 length: 17 residues. In nucleotides, the CDR3 is TGTGCTCTTGGGACCCATTCGGGTGTTCCCTACCCCGATAAACTCATCTTT. The encoded protein is CALGTHSGVPYPDKLIF.

The chain recombines TRDV1 with TRDJ1, with TRDD3 matching 8 bases. CDR3 length: 25 residues. With 2 bases clipped from V and 4 bases from J, the junction kept 36 bases outside the gene matches. The V gene's germline CDR1 is TSWWSYY and CDR2 QGS. The CDR3 region is CALGERVVTAWSTGGGMGDFDKLIF. The CDR3 DNA follows: TGTGCTCTTGGGGAAAGGGTGGTAACGGCTTGGAGTACTGGGGGTGGAATGGGCGATTTCGATAAACTCATCTTT.

The chain uses TRDV2 and TRDJ1, with a weak D call TRDD3 (6 bases). CDR3 length: 14 residues. V was trimmed by 0 bases and J by 4 bases, leaving 11 bases between them. Germline V gene data show CDR1 as GEAIGNYY and CDR2 as EKD. CDR3 loop: CACDTGWGFDKLIF. DNA for the CDR3: TGTGCCTGTGACACCGGCTGGGGATTCGATAAACTCATCTTT.

There are a few counts of this clone. V gene TRDV1 combines with J gene TRDJ1; the D gene is possibly TRDD3 (6 bases). V was clipped by 0 bases and J by 7 bases, with 18 bases between them. The germline CDR1 and CDR2 sequences are TSWWSYY and QGS. CDR3 length: 16 amino acids. The CDR3 loop is CALGELRLGNSGKLIF. The CDR3 DNA reads as TGTGCTCTTGGGGAACTCCGCCTGGGGAATTCCGGTAAACTCATCTTT.

The sample holds a few counts of this clone. The chain employs TRDV1 and TRDJ1; 8 nucleotides align to TRDD3. Germline V CDR1 and CDR2: TSWWSYY, QGS. The CDR3 spans 20 residues. Trimming removed 2 bases from V and 0 bases from J; junction bases left unmatched: 17. CDR3 DNA sequence: TGTGCTCTTGGGGAAGGGGGTTGCGTGGGATACGCGGGGTACACCGATAAACTCATCTTT. This translates into CALGEGGCVGYAGYTDKLIF.